The table lists the clone carrying this TCR beta chain with a few counts. The antigen is undetermined. In the PCR, 60 Vbeta and 13 Jbeta primers were used. Measured with immunoSEQ multiplex PCR; TCRdb has only the in-frame clones, and not every one. Here the sample spans 120,000 to 150,000 clones, about four fifths being singletons. The V end was cut by 3 bases, the J end by 3 bases, with 14 bases between. The germline gives CDR1 SQVTM, CDR2 ANQGSEA. The CDR3 loop spans 14 amino acids. This sample was included in a study of cytomegalovirus exposure and HLA in healthy donors. General study findings and limits: By HLA locus, TCR association rates varied in a later analysis, with DRB1 showing the most and HLA-C the fewest. Per a later analysis, HLA-associated TCR beta chains showed more clonal expansion than other, equally common TCR beta chains. Altogether, 170 or so TCR beta chains were recorded as cytomegalovirus-associated.

Sequences were obtained from PBMCs. The V gene is TRBV29-1, the J gene TRBJ1-1, with D possibly matching TRBD1 (6 bases). The sequence was obtained from a woman aged 40-49 years in good health and CMV-seropositive. The CDR3 DNA reads TGCAGCGTTGAGAGGGGGGGATTGGACACTGAAGCTTTCTTT. Protein sequence: CSVERGGLDTEAFF. Drawing the rest from reference TRBV29-1 and TRBJ1-1, the complete variable domain is SAVISQKPSRDICQRGTSLTIQCQVDSQVTMMFWYRQQPGQSLTLIATANQGSEATYESGFVIDKFPISRPNLTFSTLTVSNMSPEDSSIYLCSVERGGLDTEAFFGQGTRLTVV.